These T cell receptor beta chains were read from a single sample in a study of cytomegalovirus exposure and HLA in healthy donors. Produced via immunoSEQ multiplex PCR; TCRdb's table is partial and in-frame only. The repertoire holds around 160,000 clones, with more than 60% as singletons. The sample comprised PBMCs. All receptors derive from a male donor in good health and CMV-seronegative. Each CDR3 is given with its conserved first and last residue. Fields, in order: CDR3 protein, CDR3 DNA, J gene, clone size, V gene, D gene. D genes are given only for firm matches. Only some rows state a clone size, as once, few, many or a class for expanded clones.

CASSLGNPGGQPQHF	TGTGCCAGCAGCTTGGGGAACCCAGGGGGACAGCCCCAGCATTTT	TRBJ1-5	-	TRBV5-5	TRBD1
CASSVESRAGELFF	TGTGCCAGCAGCGTAGAGTCGCGGGCCGGGGAGCTGTTTTTT	TRBJ2-2	-	TRBV9	-
CASSLLGREDSDTQYF	TGTGCCAGCAGCCTTCTAGGGCGGGAGGACTCAGATACGCAGTATTTT	TRBJ2-3	-	TRBV4-2	TRBD2
CASSSYRDRDGYTF	TGTGCCAGCAGCTCATACCGGGACAGGGACGGCTACACCTTC	TRBJ1-2	-	TRBV11-2	TRBD1
CASSLAAAGGRSGANVLTF	TGTGCCAGCAGCTTAGCGGCTGCAGGGGGACGCTCTGGGGCCAACGTCCTGACTTTC	TRBJ2-6	-	TRBV7-9	TRBD1
CASSSGQGRMNTEAFF	TGCGCCAGCAGCTCAGGACAGGGAAGAATGAACACTGAAGCTTTCTTT	TRBJ1-1	few	TRBV5-1	TRBD1
CASSLAAGRADTQYF	TGTGCCAGCAGCTTAGCGGCGGGGAGGGCAGATACGCAGTATTTT	TRBJ2-3	-	TRBV7-8	TRBD2
CASTPQGMGEKLFF	TGTGCCAGCACCCCACAGGGGATGGGTGAAAAACTGTTTTTT	TRBJ1-4	-	TRBV6-6	TRBD1
CASSSDRRMNTEAFF	TGTGCCAGCAGCTCGGACAGAAGGATGAACACTGAAGCTTTCTTT	TRBJ1-1	-	TRBV7-2	-
CASRRQGTDTQYF	TGTGCCAGCAGAAGACAGGGCACAGATACGCAGTATTTT	TRBJ2-3	-	TRBV6-5	-
CASSVGGMVGNTIYF	TGTGCCAGCAGCGTCGGGGGAATGGTTGGAAACACCATATATTTT	TRBJ1-3	-	TRBV9	-
CASRPSTGTPYEQYF	TGTGCCAGCAGACCGTCGACAGGGACCCCCTACGAGCAGTACTTC	TRBJ2-7	-	TRBV28	TRBD1
CASSLYQGDEQYF	TGTGCCAGCTCACTCTACCAGGGCGACGAGCAGTACTTC	TRBJ2-7	once	TRBV18	-
CAISGRDRAEQYF	TGTGCCATCAGTGGAAGGGACAGGGCCGAGCAGTACTTC	TRBJ2-7	-	TRBV10-3	TRBD1
CASSFGGAQKTQYF	TGCGCCAGCAGCTTTGGGGGGGCGCAGAAGACCCAGTACTTC	TRBJ2-5	-	TRBV5-1	-
CASSLRGGGLENEQFF	TGTGCCAGCAGCTTAAGGGGGGGTGGACTAGAGAATGAGCAGTTCTTC	TRBJ2-1	-	TRBV7-3	TRBD2
CSADRGAPLHF	TGCAGTGCTGACAGGGGTGCGCCCCTCCACTTT	TRBJ1-6	-	TRBV20-1	TRBD1
CASSHGTGVYEQYF	TGTGCCAGCAGCCATGGGACAGGGGTATACGAGCAGTACTTC	TRBJ2-7	few	TRBV13	TRBD1
CASSQELAGYEQYF	TGCGCCAGCAGCCAAGAACTAGCGGGGTACGAGCAGTACTTC	TRBJ2-7	-	TRBV4-1	TRBD2